Each of the 8 T cell receptor beta chains below was sequenced from the same sample in a study of T cell responses to AZD1222 COVID-19 vaccine. TCRdb's table, derived via immunoSEQ multiplex PCR, lists solely in-frame clones and lacks some. This sample has 140,000 to 150,000 clones, with about 81% found just once. This sample comprised peripheral blood, obtained on day 0 of MenACWY control vaccination. The receptors were gathered from an adult in good health.

Comments on this clone: One junction end does not reproduce the germline sequence, and a read error may be involved. V usage is TRBV6-4 and J usage is TRBJ2-7; D gene unclear. The CDR3 runs to 10 residues. CDR1 and CDR2 (germline): MRHNA, SNTAGT. For the CDR3, the DNA is TGTGCCAGCAGTGAAGAAACCCGGAATTTC. Protein product: CASSEETRNF.

The rearrangement links TRBV5-4 to TRBJ1-1, with D tentatively TRBD1 (6 bases). This CDR3 region has 14 residues. CDR1 is SGHNT and CDR2 is YYREEE in the germline V gene (reference sequence). V was shortened by 5 bases and J by 2 bases, with 13 bases between the two germline ends. The CDR3 sequence is CASRWGGQNTEAFF. The CDR3 DNA reads as TGTGCCAGCAGGTGGGGGGGGCAAAACACTGAAGCTTTCTTT. The full variable domain, its missing parts supplied by reference TRBV5-4 and TRBJ1-1, is ETGVTQSPTHLIKTRGQQVTLRCSSQSGHNTVSWYQQALGQGPQFIFQYYREEENGRGNFPPRFSGLQFPNYSSELNVNALELDDSALYLCASRWGGQNTEAFFGQGTRLTVV.

The CDR3 protein is CASSQDMGHYGAFF. The CDR3 nucleotides read TGTGCCAGCAGCCAAGATATGGGACACTATGGGGCTTTCTTT. The rearrangement links TRBV3-1 (or the pseudogene TRBV3-2) to TRBJ1-1; D may be TRBD1 (6 bases). The CDR3 totals 14 residues. V shed 0 bases and J shed 11 bases, with 16 bases lying between them. Germline V CDR1 and CDR2: LGHDT, YNNKEL (reference sequence).

This sequence joins TRBV24-1 and TRBJ2-3; the match to TRBD2 covers 13 bases. Germline trimming cut 3 bases from V and 4 bases from J; bases unmatched to any gene: 6. Looked up from germline, CDR1 is KGHDR and CDR2 is SFDVKD. This CDR3 contains 17 residues. CDR3 sequence: CATSDPGLAGESDTQYF. Written as DNA, the CDR3 is TGTGCCACCAGTGATCCCGGACTAGCGGGAGAATCAGATACGCAGTATTTT.

This chain joins TRBV10-3 and TRBJ1-3; D is uncertain. The length of the CDR3 is 13 residues. The germline V gene has CDR1 ENHRY and CDR2 SYGVKD. The ends were cut back, 0 bases at V and 4 bases at J, with 4 bases in the middle. The DNA for the CDR3 is TGTGCCATCAGTGAGTCTACGGGAAACACCATATATTTT. It codes for CAISESTGNTIYF.

The rearrangement joins TRBV3-1 (or the pseudogene TRBV3-2) to TRBJ1-2, with 9 positions matching TRBD1. J lost 6 bases, V lost 5 bases, and 13 bases had no gene match. The CDR3 is made up of 16 amino acids. CDR1 LGHDT and CDR2 YNNKEL come from the germline V gene (reference sequence). CDR3 DNA sequence: TGTGCCAGCAGCAGATCAACCGGGACAGGGTTCAATGGCTACACCTTC. Translating it yields CASSRSTGTGFNGYTF.

The V and J genes are TRBV6-5 and TRBJ2-1; 13 bases match TRBD2. This CDR3 is 15 amino acids long. After removal of 8 bases from V and 5 bases from J, the junction contained 6 bases not matched to a gene. Germline CDR1 is MNHEY and CDR2 is SVGAGI. The CDR3: CASGTSGGAHNEQFF. The CDR3 region has the DNA TGTGCCAGCGGCACTAGCGGGGGGGCCCACAATGAGCAGTTCTTC.

Only one count was recorded for this clone. The V gene is TRBV27, the J gene TRBJ1-1, with D possibly TRBD1 on 5 matching bases. The CDR3 has 13 residues. Germline-derived CDR1 and CDR2 are MNHEY and SMNVEV (reference sequence). Trimming took 4 bases from V and 1 from J, leaving 7 bases between them. The CDR3 DNA reads TGTGCCAGCAGTTCTACAGGGAACACTGAAGCTTTCTTT. Protein: CASSSTGNTEAFF.